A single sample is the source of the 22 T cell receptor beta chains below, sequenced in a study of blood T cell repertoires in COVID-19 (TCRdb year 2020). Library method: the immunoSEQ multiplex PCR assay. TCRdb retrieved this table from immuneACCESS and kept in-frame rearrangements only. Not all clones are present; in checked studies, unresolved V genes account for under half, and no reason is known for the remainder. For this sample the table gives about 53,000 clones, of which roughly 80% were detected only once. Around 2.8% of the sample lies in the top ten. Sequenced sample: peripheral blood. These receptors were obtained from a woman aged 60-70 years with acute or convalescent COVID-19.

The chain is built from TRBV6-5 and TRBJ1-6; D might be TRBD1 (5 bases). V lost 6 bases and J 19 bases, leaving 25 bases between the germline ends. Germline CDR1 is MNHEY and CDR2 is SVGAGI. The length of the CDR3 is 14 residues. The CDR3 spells CASSAAGRERRVHF. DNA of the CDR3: TGTGCCAGCAGCGCCGCAGGGCGGGAAAGGAGAGTTCACTTT.

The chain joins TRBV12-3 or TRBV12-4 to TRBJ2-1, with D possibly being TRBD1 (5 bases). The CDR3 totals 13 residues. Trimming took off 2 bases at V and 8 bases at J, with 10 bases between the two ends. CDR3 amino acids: CASSLRGLYEQFF. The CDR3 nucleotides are TGTGCCAGCAGTTTAAGGGGCCTTTATGAGCAGTTCTTC.

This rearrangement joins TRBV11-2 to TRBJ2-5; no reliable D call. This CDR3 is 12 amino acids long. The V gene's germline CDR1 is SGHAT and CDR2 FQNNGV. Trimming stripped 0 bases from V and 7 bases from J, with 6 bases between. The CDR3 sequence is CASSLELWTQYF. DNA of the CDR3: TGTGCCAGCAGCTTAGAACTTTGGACCCAGTACTTC.

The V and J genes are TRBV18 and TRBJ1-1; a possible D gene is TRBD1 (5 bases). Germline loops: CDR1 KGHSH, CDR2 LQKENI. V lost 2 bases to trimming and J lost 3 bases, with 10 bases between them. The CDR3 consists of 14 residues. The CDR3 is CASSPGAQDTEAFF. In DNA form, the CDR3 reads TGTGCCAGCTCACCAGGTGCACAGGACACTGAAGCTTTCTTT.

CDR3 region: CATTQYRGNTEAFF. The DNA of the CDR3 is TGTGCTACGACCCAATACAGGGGTAACACTGAAGCTTTCTTT. The chain is built from TRBV6-5 and TRBJ1-1; 7 nucleotides match TRBD1. CDR3 length: 14 amino acids. CDR1 is MNHEY, CDR2 SVGAGI, per germline.

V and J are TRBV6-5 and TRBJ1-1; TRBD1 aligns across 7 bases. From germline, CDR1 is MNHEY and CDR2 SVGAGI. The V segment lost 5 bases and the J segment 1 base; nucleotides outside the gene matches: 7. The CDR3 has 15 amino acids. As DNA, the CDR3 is TGTGCCAGCAGTATCCGGACAGGTGCGAACACTGAAGCTTTCTTT. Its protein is CASSIRTGANTEAFF.

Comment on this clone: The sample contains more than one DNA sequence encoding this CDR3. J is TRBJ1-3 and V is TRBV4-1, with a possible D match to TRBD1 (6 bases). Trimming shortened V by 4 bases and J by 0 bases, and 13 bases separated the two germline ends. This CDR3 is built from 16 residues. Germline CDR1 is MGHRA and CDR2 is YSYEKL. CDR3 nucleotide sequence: TGCGCCAGCAGCCTCGAGGGGGATCTCTCTGGAAACACCATATATTTT. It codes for CASSLEGDLSGNTIYF.

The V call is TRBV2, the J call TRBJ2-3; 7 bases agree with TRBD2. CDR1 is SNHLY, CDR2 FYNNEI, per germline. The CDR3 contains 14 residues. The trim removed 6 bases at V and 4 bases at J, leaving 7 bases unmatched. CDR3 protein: CASSQGEGPDTQYF. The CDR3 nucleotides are TGTGCCAGCAGCCAAGGGGAGGGGCCAGATACGCAGTATTTT.

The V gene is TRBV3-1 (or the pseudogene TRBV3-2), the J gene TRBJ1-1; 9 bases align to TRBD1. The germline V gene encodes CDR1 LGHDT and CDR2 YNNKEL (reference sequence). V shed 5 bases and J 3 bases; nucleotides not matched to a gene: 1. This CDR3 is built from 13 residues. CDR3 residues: CASSRTGDTEAFF. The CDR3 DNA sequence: TGTGCCAGCAGCAGGACAGGGGACACTGAAGCTTTCTTT.

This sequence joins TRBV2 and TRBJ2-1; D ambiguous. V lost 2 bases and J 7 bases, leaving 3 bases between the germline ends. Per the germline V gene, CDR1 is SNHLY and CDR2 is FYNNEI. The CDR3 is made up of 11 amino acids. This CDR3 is CASSERNEQFF. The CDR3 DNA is TGTGCCAGCAGTGAACGTAATGAGCAGTTCTTC.

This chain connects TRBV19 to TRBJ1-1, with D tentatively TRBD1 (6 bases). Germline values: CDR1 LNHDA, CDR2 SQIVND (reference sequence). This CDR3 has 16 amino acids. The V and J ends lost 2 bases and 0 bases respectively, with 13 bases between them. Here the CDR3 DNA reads TGTGCCAGTAGTATAATAGCCAGGGGCATGAACACTGAAGCTTTCTTT. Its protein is CASSIIARGMNTEAFF.

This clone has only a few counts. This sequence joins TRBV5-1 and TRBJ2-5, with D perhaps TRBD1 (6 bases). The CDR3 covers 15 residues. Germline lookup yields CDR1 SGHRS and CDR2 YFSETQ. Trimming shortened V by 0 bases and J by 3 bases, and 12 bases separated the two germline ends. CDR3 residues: CASSLGGQPEETQYF. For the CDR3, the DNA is TGCGCCAGCAGCTTGGGAGGACAGCCCGAAGAGACCCAGTACTTC.

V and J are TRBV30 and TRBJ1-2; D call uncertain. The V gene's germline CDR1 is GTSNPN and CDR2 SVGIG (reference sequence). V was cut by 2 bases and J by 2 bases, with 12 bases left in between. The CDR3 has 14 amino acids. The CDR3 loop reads CAWSRQQANYGYTF. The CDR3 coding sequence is TGTGCCTGGAGTCGGCAGCAAGCGAACTATGGCTACACCTTC.

CDR3 loop: CASSIPGTELNQPQHF. The DNA of the CDR3 is TGTGCCAGCAGTATCCCCGGGACAGAACTCAATCAGCCCCAGCATTTT. The chain employs TRBV28 and TRBJ1-5; 7 bases are shared with TRBD1. The CDR3 extends over 16 amino acids. The germline V gene has CDR1 MDHEN and CDR2 SYDVKM. After removal of 5 bases from V and 3 bases from J, the junction contained 10 bases not matched to a gene.

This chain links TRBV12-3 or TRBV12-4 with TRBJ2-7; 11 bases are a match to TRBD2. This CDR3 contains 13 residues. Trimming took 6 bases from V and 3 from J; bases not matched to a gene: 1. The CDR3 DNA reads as TGTGCCAGCAGGACTAGCGGGAACTACGAGCAGTACTTC. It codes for CASRTSGNYEQYF.

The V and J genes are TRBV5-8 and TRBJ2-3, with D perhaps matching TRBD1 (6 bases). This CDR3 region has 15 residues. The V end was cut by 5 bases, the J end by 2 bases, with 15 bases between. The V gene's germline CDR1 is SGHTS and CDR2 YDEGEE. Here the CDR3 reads CASRYGQISTDTQYF. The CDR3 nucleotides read TGTGCCAGCAGATACGGACAGATATCCACAGATACGCAGTATTTT.

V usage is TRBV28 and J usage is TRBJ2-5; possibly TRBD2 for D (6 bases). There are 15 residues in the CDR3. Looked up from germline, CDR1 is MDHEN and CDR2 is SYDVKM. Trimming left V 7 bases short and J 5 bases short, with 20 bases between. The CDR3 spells CASTLGLHEGETQYF. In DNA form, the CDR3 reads TGTGCCAGCACCCTGGGACTTCACGAAGGGGAGACCCAGTACTTC. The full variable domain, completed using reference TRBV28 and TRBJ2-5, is DVKVTQSSRYLVKRTGEKVFLECVQDMDHENMFWYRQDPGLGLRLIYFSYDVKMKEKGDIPEGYSVSREKKERFSLILESASTNQTSMYLCASTLGLHEGETQYFGPGTRLLVL.

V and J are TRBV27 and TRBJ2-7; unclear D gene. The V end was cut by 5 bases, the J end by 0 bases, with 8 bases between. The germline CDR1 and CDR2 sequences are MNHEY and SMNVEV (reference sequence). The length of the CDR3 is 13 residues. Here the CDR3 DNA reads TGTGCCAGCAGTAGGCAGGTCTCCTACGAGCAGTACTTC. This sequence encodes CASSRQVSYEQYF.

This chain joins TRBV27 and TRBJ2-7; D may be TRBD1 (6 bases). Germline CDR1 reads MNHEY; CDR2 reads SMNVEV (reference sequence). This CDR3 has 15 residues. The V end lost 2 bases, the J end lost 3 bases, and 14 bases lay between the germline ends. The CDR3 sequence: CASSLAIGQLYEQYF. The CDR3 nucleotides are TGTGCCAGCAGTTTAGCCATAGGACAGCTCTACGAGCAGTACTTC.

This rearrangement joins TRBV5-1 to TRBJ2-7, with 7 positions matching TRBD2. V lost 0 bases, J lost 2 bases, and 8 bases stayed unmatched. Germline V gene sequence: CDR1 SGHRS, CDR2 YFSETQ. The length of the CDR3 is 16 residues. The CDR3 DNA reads TGCGCCAGCAGCTTGGGGTTTACTAGCGTCACCTACGAGCAGTACTTC. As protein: CASSLGFTSVTYEQYF.

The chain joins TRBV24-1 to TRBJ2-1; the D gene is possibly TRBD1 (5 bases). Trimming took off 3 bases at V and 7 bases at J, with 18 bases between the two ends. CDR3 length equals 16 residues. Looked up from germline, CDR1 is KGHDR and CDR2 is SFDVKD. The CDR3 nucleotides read TGTGCCACCAGTGATGCTAAGGGAACAGGTTTAAATGAGCAGTTCTTC. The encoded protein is CATSDAKGTGLNEQFF.

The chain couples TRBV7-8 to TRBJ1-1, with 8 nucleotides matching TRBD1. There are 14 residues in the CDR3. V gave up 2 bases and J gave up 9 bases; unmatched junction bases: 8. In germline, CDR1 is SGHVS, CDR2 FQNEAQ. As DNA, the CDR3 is TGTGCCAGCAGCTTATTCAGGACAGGGACGAAAGCTTTCTTT. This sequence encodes CASSLFRTGTKAFF.